The clone carrying this TCR beta chain was picked up many times. Its antigen remains unidentified. The data are from a study of blood T cells in healthy people across ages. Study conclusions and caveats: In older individuals, TCR beta diversity per million T cells was lower, falling roughly linearly with age.

Combining a sample-barcoded 5' primer with a J-beta primer mix, a second PCR ran for roughly 7 to 11 cycles. TCRdb processed the 5' RACE reads anew with MiXCR; each CDR3 protein has one entry. This sample has about 1 million distinct CDR3 sequences; 20% to 25% occur once, and the top ten carry 0.75%. This sample was also put to use in a study of T cells of mothers and their children.

This sequence originates from a girl aged 2 to 10 in good health. The sample was blood.

CDR3 sequence reads: CASSYRDYEQYF. CDR3 bases: TGTGCCAGCAGTTACCGAGACTACGAGCAGTACTTC. The chain couples TRBV6-2 or TRBV6-3 to TRBJ2-5; the D is unclear. The J call is in doubt because the DNA end fits TRBJ2-7 better. CDR1 and CDR2 from the germline V gene are MNHEY and SVGEGT. The CDR3 is 12 residues long.